This is a list of T cell receptor beta chains from one sample in a study of CD8 T cells in ankylosing spondylitis. TCRdb re-analysed the 5' RACE reads in MiXCR, keeping a single row per CDR3 protein. The sample lists 150,000 to 200,000 distinct CDR3 sequences; under 35% were seen once. Sequencing was performed on synovial fluid, either unsorted or a sorted T cell fraction (not recorded which). Receptors originate from a male donor with ankylosing spondylitis. CDR3s include the opening cysteine and the closing phenylalanine or tryptophan. Fields, in order: J gene, D gene, clone size, V gene, CDR3 DNA, CDR3 protein. The D gene is left open where the match is weak. Clone size is given for some rows only: seen once, a few or many times, or a class if the clone is expanded.

j_call: TRBJ2-3; d_call: TRBD2; clone_size: many; v_call: TRBV7-2; cdr3_nt: TGTGCCAGCAGCTTTCCTAAGCCCGGACTAGCCGCCACAGATACGCAGTATTTT; cdr3_aa: CASSFPKPGLAATDTQYF
j_call: TRBJ2-7; d_call: NA; clone_size: NA; v_call: TRBV20-1; cdr3_nt: TGCAGTGCTTACGACAGGTTAGCCTACGAGCAGTACTTC; cdr3_aa: CSAYDRLAYEQYF
j_call: TRBJ1-1; d_call: TRBD1; clone_size: NA; v_call: TRBV3-1; cdr3_nt: TGTGCCAGCAAACAGGGGACTTACACTGAAGCTTTCTTT; cdr3_aa: CASKQGTYTEAFF
j_call: TRBJ2-1; d_call: TRBD2; clone_size: NA; v_call: TRBV6-2/TRBV6-3; cdr3_nt: TGTGCCAGCAGTTACTCTGCGGGAGGGCCCCGGGTTGAGCAGTTCTTC; cdr3_aa: CASSYSAGGPRVEQFF
j_call: TRBJ2-4; d_call: TRBD1; clone_size: NA; v_call: TRBV5-1; cdr3_nt: TGCGCCAGCAGCCTCAAGACAGGGGTCGCTCAAAACATTCAGTACTTC; cdr3_aa: CASSLKTGVAQNIQYF
j_call: TRBJ2-1; d_call: NA; clone_size: many; v_call: TRBV6-2/TRBV6-3; cdr3_nt: TGTGCCAGCAGTTACTCCGGGGGGCGATACAATGAGCAGTTCTTC; cdr3_aa: CASSYSGGRYNEQFF
j_call: TRBJ1-5; d_call: NA; clone_size: few; v_call: TRBV12-3/TRBV12-4; cdr3_nt: TGTGCCAGCAGCAGGAGGGGCAGGGAGGCCAATCAGCCCCAGCATTTT; cdr3_aa: CASSRRGREANQPQHF
j_call: TRBJ2-5; d_call: TRBD2; clone_size: few; v_call: TRBV28; cdr3_nt: TGTGCCAGCACCCAAGCGGGGCCTTTTTCGGCCCAGTACTTC; cdr3_aa: CASTQAGPFSAQYF
j_call: TRBJ2-7; d_call: NA; clone_size: many; v_call: TRBV7-3; cdr3_nt: TGTGCCAGCAGTTTAGAGCCAACTTACTCCTACGAGCAGTACTTC; cdr3_aa: CASSLEPTYSYEQYF
j_call: TRBJ1-5; d_call: NA; clone_size: NA; v_call: TRBV6-2/TRBV6-3; cdr3_nt: TGTGCCAGCAGAAAGGGAGATCAGCCCCAGCATTTT; cdr3_aa: CASRKGDQPQHF
j_call: TRBJ2-2; d_call: NA; clone_size: many; v_call: TRBV6-6; cdr3_nt: TGTGCCAGCAGAGCCTGGGAATTTGGGGAGCTGTTTTTT; cdr3_aa: CASRAWEFGELFF
j_call: TRBJ2-4; d_call: NA; clone_size: few; v_call: TRBV19; cdr3_nt: TGTGCCAGTAGTTATAGAGATGCCGGAATCAAAAACATTCAGTACTTC; cdr3_aa: CASSYRDAGIKNIQYF
j_call: TRBJ2-1; d_call: NA; clone_size: few; v_call: TRBV25-1; cdr3_nt: TGTGCCACCTCCAATGAGCAGTTCTTC; cdr3_aa: CATSNEQFF
j_call: TRBJ2-1; d_call: NA; clone_size: many; v_call: TRBV20-1; cdr3_nt: TGCAGTGCTACACTAGCCAGCTCCTACAATGAGCAGTTCTTC; cdr3_aa: CSATLASSYNEQFF
j_call: TRBJ1-5; d_call: NA; clone_size: NA; v_call: TRBV27; cdr3_nt: TGTGCCAGCAGTTTATCACAGAATAGCAATCAGCCCCAGCATTTT; cdr3_aa: CASSLSQNSNQPQHF
j_call: TRBJ1-1; d_call: NA; clone_size: few; v_call: TRBV20-1; cdr3_nt: TGCAGTGCTAGGGGCGGTGAGATGAACACTGAAGCTTTCTTT; cdr3_aa: CSARGGEMNTEAFF
j_call: TRBJ2-2; d_call: NA; clone_size: NA; v_call: TRBV29-1; cdr3_nt: TGCAGCGTTGACGGGGGTGGCGGAGTGAACACCGGGGAGCTGTTTTTT; cdr3_aa: CSVDGGGGVNTGELFF
j_call: TRBJ2-5; d_call: TRBD2; clone_size: few; v_call: TRBV6-1; cdr3_nt: TGTGCCAGCAGTGTACAAAAAACTAGCGGGAGAAAGGTCACCCAGTACTTC; cdr3_aa: CASSVQKTSGRKVTQYF
j_call: TRBJ1-6; d_call: NA; clone_size: NA; v_call: TRBV5-1; cdr3_nt: TGCGCCAGCAGCCCCCGGACAGACTATAATTCACCCCTCCACTTT; cdr3_aa: CASSPRTDYNSPLHF
j_call: TRBJ2-5; d_call: NA; clone_size: NA; v_call: TRBV2; cdr3_nt: TGTGCCAGCAGAGCAGTTGTTGAGACCCAGTACTTC; cdr3_aa: CASRAVVETQYF
j_call: TRBJ2-7; d_call: TRBD1; clone_size: few; v_call: TRBV12-3/TRBV12-4; cdr3_nt: TGTGCCAGCAGTTTAGTGACAGGGGCGCGGTACGAGCAGTACTTC; cdr3_aa: CASSLVTGARYEQYF
j_call: TRBJ2-3; d_call: NA; clone_size: NA; v_call: TRBV24-1; cdr3_nt: TGTGCCACCAGTGATTTGGATAAGGGACACTCCACAGATACGCAGTATTTT; cdr3_aa: CATSDLDKGHSTDTQYF
j_call: TRBJ2-5; d_call: TRBD2; clone_size: few; v_call: TRBV9; cdr3_nt: TGTGCCAGCAGCAGCGGACTAGCGGGAGCACAAGAGACCCAGTACTTC; cdr3_aa: CASSSGLAGAQETQYF
j_call: TRBJ1-6; d_call: TRBD1; clone_size: NA; v_call: TRBV5-1; cdr3_nt: TGCGCCAGCAGCTTGGCCCCGACAGGGACTCGTGATTCACCCCTCCACTTT; cdr3_aa: CASSLAPTGTRDSPLHF
j_call: TRBJ2-3; d_call: NA; clone_size: NA; v_call: TRBV18; cdr3_nt: TGTGCCAGCTCACCCCCGGGTCGGACCCCTTCTAGAGATACGCAGTATTTT; cdr3_aa: CASSPPGRTPSRDTQYF
j_call: TRBJ1-2; d_call: NA; clone_size: NA; v_call: TRBV10-2; cdr3_nt: TGCGCCAGCAGTGTCATGGGGGCGCGGGGCTACACCTTC; cdr3_aa: CASSVMGARGYTF
j_call: TRBJ1-1; d_call: TRBD1; clone_size: few; v_call: TRBV5-1; cdr3_nt: TGCGCCAGCAGCTGGGGGACAGGGGAGACTGAAGCTTTCTTT; cdr3_aa: CASSWGTGETEAFF
j_call: TRBJ1-4; d_call: TRBD1; clone_size: few; v_call: TRBV7-9; cdr3_nt: TGTGCCAGCACCTCGAAGTGGGGACAGCAATATGAAAAACTGTTTTTT; cdr3_aa: CASTSKWGQQYEKLFF
j_call: TRBJ1-4; d_call: TRBD1; clone_size: few; v_call: TRBV20-1; cdr3_nt: TGCAGTGCTAGAGCGGGCCGGACAGGGGCTAATGAAAAACTGTTTTTT; cdr3_aa: CSARAGRTGANEKLFF
j_call: TRBJ2-2; d_call: TRBD1; clone_size: medium-sized; v_call: TRBV28; cdr3_nt: TGTGCCAGCAAGGGACAGGTGAACACCGGGGAGCTGTTTTTT; cdr3_aa: CASKGQVNTGELFF
j_call: TRBJ2-3; d_call: TRBD2; clone_size: many; v_call: TRBV7-6; cdr3_nt: TGTGCCAGCAGCTTAGCGGGCGGGAGTGGGACAGATACGCAGTATTTT; cdr3_aa: CASSLAGGSGTDTQYF
j_call: TRBJ2-7; d_call: TRBD2; clone_size: NA; v_call: TRBV27; cdr3_nt: TGTGCCAGCAGGGGACTAACGGCCTACGAGCAGTACTTC; cdr3_aa: CASRGLTAYEQYF